This TCR beta chain was observed in a study of CD8 T cells in ankylosing spondylitis. Study-wide results and caveats: Disease-associated clones were reportedly significantly overrepresented in matched ankylosing spondylitis synovial fluid. What seemed typical of ankylosing spondylitis blood was a TCR beta motif built from several highly homologous variants.

The CDR3 runs to 15 residues. Trimming took 2 bases from V and 1 from J, leaving 10 bases between them. The V gene's germline CDR1 is MNHEY and CDR2 SVGAGI. Molecular-barcoded quantitative 5'-RACE produced these TCR beta libraries. TCRdb independently ran MiXCR on the 5' RACE reads; one entry per CDR3 protein. The table has about 400,000 distinct CDR3 sequences, about a fifth seen once. As to this clonotype: The antigen remains unidentified.

The V gene is TRBV6-5, the J gene TRBJ2-3; D is uncertain. This TCR was recovered from a male donor with ankylosing spondylitis. The sequenced sample consisted of blood, either unsorted or a sorted T cell fraction (not recorded which). The CDR3 loop is CASSYDGSGTDTQYF. The CDR3 DNA is TGTGCCAGCAGTTACGACGGCTCCGGCACAGATACGCAGTATTTT.